Listed below are T cell receptor beta chains from one sample, sequenced in a study of CD8 T cells in Susac syndrome. One entry per CDR3 protein, called by TCRdb with MiXCR from the immunoSEQ multiplex PCR reads. Of roughly 76,000 distinct CDR3 sequences in the sample, 85% to 95% are singletons; the top ten hold approximately 0.5%. Sequencing input: CD8+ T cells from PBMCs. The receptors stem from a human donor with Susac syndrome. The CDR3 runs from the conserved cysteine through the conserved F or W. D genes are given only for firm matches. For some rows the clone size is stated as once, few or many, or as a class when expanded; others skip it.

clone_size d_call j_call v_call cdr3_length cdr3_aa cdr3_nt
- TRBD1 TRBJ1-1 TRBV19 13 CASSRDRNTEAFF TGTGCCAGTAGCCGGGACAGAAACACTGAAGCTTTCTTT
once TRBD1 TRBJ2-7 TRBV20-1 13 CSARTGGTYEQYF TGCAGTGCCAGGACAGGGGGGACCTACGAGCAGTACTTC
- TRBD1 TRBJ1-4 TRBV20-1 15 CSAGTGGTSNEKLFF TGCAGTGCTGGGACAGGCGGAACCTCTAATGAAAAACTGTTTTTT
- TRBD2 TRBJ2-3 TRBV20-1 18 CSARVGGLGLAATDTQYF TGCAGTGCTAGGGTTGGGGGGCTGGGACTAGCGGCCACAGATACGCAGTATTTT
- TRBD2 TRBJ2-1 TRBV28 14 CASRVSGSGNEQFF TGTGCCAGCAGGGTTAGCGGGAGCGGGAATGAGCAGTTCTTC
- TRBD1 TRBJ2-5 TRBV28 13 CASSFRGRRTQYF TGTGCCAGCAGTTTCAGGGGGCGCAGGACCCAGTACTTC
- - TRBJ1-5 TRBV4-1 22 CASSQDPPGPQPFEYSNQPQHF TGCGCCAGCAGCCAAGATCCTCCCGGCCCTCAGCCTTTCGAGTATAGCAATCAGCCCCAGCATTTT
- - TRBJ1-2 TRBV15 15 CATSREVRVLEGYTF TGTGCCACCAGCAGAGAGGTCAGGGTTCTCGAGGGCTACACCTTC
- TRBD1 TRBJ1-6 TRBV5-1 16 CASSLAPSGGGSPLHF TGCGCCAGCAGCTTGGCCCCCTCAGGGGGCGGTTCACCCCTCCACTTT
- TRBD2 TRBJ2-1 TRBV29-1 14 CSVGQRGSGNEQFF TGCAGCGTTGGGCAGCGGGGGAGTGGCAATGAGCAGTTCTTC
- - TRBJ1-1 TRBV7-9 12 CASSFGHLEAFF TGTGCCAGCAGCTTCGGGCACCTAGAAGCTTTCTTT
once - TRBJ1-5 TRBV7-9 14 CASSLGPLNQPQHF TGTGCCAGCAGCTTAGGCCCGCTCAATCAGCCCCAGCATTTT
- - TRBJ2-7 TRBV6-2/TRBV6-3 12 CASSYSSPEQYF TGTGCCAGCAGTTACTCGTCCCCCGAGCAGTACTTC
- - TRBJ1-6 TRBV7-8 16 CASSSGHRTYNSPPHF TGTGCCAGCAGCTCGGGACATAGAACCTATAATTCACCCCCCCACTTT
- - TRBJ2-1 TRBV6-1 15 CASSERGHSYNEQFF TGTGCCAGCAGTGAGCGGGGACACTCCTACAATGAGCAGTTCTTC
- TRBD1 TRBJ1-1 TRBV19 19 CASPGQGTTEVRKEPEAFF TGTGCCAGCCCGGGACAGGGGACTACAGAGGTCAGAAAGGAACCTGAAGCTTTCTTT
- - TRBJ2-2 TRBV2 14 CATLTGVYSGELFF TGTGCCACCTTGACAGGCGTATATTCCGGGGAGCTGTTTTTT
- TRBD1 TRBJ1-2 TRBV5-6 14 CASSLGGDSYGYTF TGTGCCAGCAGCTTGGGAGGGGACAGCTATGGCTACACCTTC
- TRBD2 TRBJ2-3 TRBV4-1 18 CASSHLRLAGLQGDTQYF TGCGCCAGCAGCCACCTCCGACTAGCGGGGCTCCAGGGAGATACGCAGTATTTT
- TRBD2 TRBJ2-7 TRBV3-1 15 CASSQTSGVRHEQYF TGTGCCAGCAGCCAGACTAGCGGGGTCCGCCACGAGCAGTACTTC
few TRBD2 TRBJ2-7 TRBV18 16 CASSPTSTSGPYEQYF TGTGCCAGCTCACCAACCTCGACTAGCGGGCCCTACGAGCAGTACTTC
- TRBD2 TRBJ2-3 TRBV7-2 16 CASSLKWGLAGDTQYF TGTGCCAGCAGCTTAAAGTGGGGACTAGCGGGGGATACGCAGTATTTT
- - TRBJ2-5 TRBV5-1 13 CASSLVPGETQYF TGCGCCAGCAGCTTGGTGCCTGGGGAGACCCAGTACTTC
- TRBD2 TRBJ2-2 TRBV9 19 CASSVAHKGLAGDTGELFF TGTGCCAGCAGCGTAGCGCATAAGGGACTAGCGGGGGACACCGGGGAGCTGTTTTTT
- - TRBJ2-5 TRBV6-5 16 CASSYLWAGSQETQYF TGTGCCAGCAGTTACCTTTGGGCGGGGAGCCAAGAGACCCAGTACTTC
- - TRBJ1-1 TRBV2 13 CAILPRGYTEAFF TGTGCCATCCTCCCTCGTGGTTACACTGAAGCTTTCTTT
- - TRBJ2-4 TRBV5-1 17 CASSALRDLVAKNIQYF TGCGCCAGCAGCGCCCTCCGGGACTTGGTAGCCAAAAACATTCAGTACTTC
- - TRBJ2-2 TRBV5-4 15 CASSWGYADTGELFF TGTGCCAGCAGCTGGGGCTACGCGGACACCGGGGAGCTGTTTTTT
- TRBD2 TRBJ2-5 TRBV6-2/TRBV6-3 14 CASSDSAGGGSQYF TGTGCCAGCAGTGACTCGGCGGGGGGGGGTTCCCAGTACTTC
once - TRBJ2-7 TRBV7-2 13 CASSRPIPYEQYF TGTGCCAGCAGCCGGCCCATCCCCTACGAGCAGTACTTC
- TRBD1 TRBJ2-2 TRBV27 16 CASSSSGQPNTGELFF TGTGCCAGCAGTTCCTCGGGACAGCCGAACACCGGGGAGCTGTTTTTT
- TRBD2 TRBJ2-2 TRBV7-2 14 CASSSLADTGELFF TGTGCCAGCAGCTCTCTAGCGGACACCGGGGAGCTGTTTTTT
- TRBD1 TRBJ1-4 TRBV20-1 19 CSASDTGTGGWGANEKLFF TGCAGTGCTTCCGATACCGGGACAGGGGGCTGGGGGGCTAATGAAAAACTGTTTTTT
- - TRBJ1-2 TRBV6-1 15 CASMARMPGDYGYTF TGTGCCAGCATGGCGAGGATGCCGGGGGACTATGGCTACACCTTC
- - TRBJ1-5 TRBV19 13 CASSMAGVQPQHF TGTGCCAGTAGTATGGCAGGGGTTCAGCCCCAGCATTTT
- - TRBJ1-2 TRBV25-1 12 CASSAGRGGYTF TGTGCCAGCAGTGCAGGGCGGGGCGGCTACACCTTC
- TRBD1 TRBJ1-6 TRBV14 16 CASRAGDSSFNSPLHF TGTGCCAGCAGAGCCGGGGACAGCTCTTTTAATTCACCCCTCCACTTT
- - TRBJ1-1 TRBV11-2 15 CASNNPGHLNTEAFF TGTGCCAGCAACAATCCGGGACACCTGAACACTGAAGCTTTCTTT
- - TRBJ1-1 TRBV5-6 14 CASSDDSQNTEAFF TGTGCCAGCAGCGACGACAGTCAGAACACTGAAGCTTTCTTT
- - TRBJ1-5 TRBV4-3 15 CASSQETGGNQPQHF TGCGCCAGCAGCCAAGAAACCGGGGGTAATCAGCCCCAGCATTTT
- TRBD1 TRBJ2-2 TRBV12-3/TRBV12-4 14 CASSRGQGNGELFF TGTGCCAGCAGTCGGGGACAGGGGAACGGGGAGCTGTTTTTT
- - TRBJ1-1 TRBV5-6 14 CASLYGYMNTEAFF TGTGCCAGCCTCTACGGGTATATGAACACTGAAGCTTTCTTT
- - TRBJ2-3 TRBV20-1 15 CSASPGPESEDTQYF TGCAGTGCTAGTCCCGGGCCCGAGAGTGAAGATACGCAGTATTTT
- - TRBJ2-7 TRBV6-5 14 CASRPDSSLFEQYF TGTGCCAGCAGACCCGACAGCTCGCTGTTCGAGCAGTACTTC
- - TRBJ1-1 TRBV6-2/TRBV6-3 12 CASSYVTTEAFF TGTGCCAGCAGTTACGTTACAACCGAAGCTTTCTTT
- - TRBJ1-3 TRBV20-1 14 CSARDSQLGNTIYF TGCAGTGCTAGAGATTCCCAGCTAGGAAACACCATATATTTT
- TRBD2 TRBJ2-7 TRBV20-1 14 CSAKTSGNFYEQYF TGCAGTGCCAAGACTAGCGGGAATTTCTACGAGCAGTACTTC
- - TRBJ2-7 TRBV7-7 15 CASSSGLRASDEQYF TGTGCTAGCAGCTCCGGATTAAGGGCATCGGACGAGCAGTACTTC
- - TRBJ2-1 TRBV27 15 CASSFRARLQAEQFF TGTGCCAGCAGTTTCCGGGCCCGTCTCCAAGCTGAGCAGTTCTTC
- - TRBJ2-2 TRBV4-3 13 CASSRLGTGELFF TGCGCCAGCAGCCGTCTGGGCACCGGGGAGCTGTTTTTT
- TRBD1 TRBJ1-1 TRBV9 17 CASSASGTGVMNTEAFF TGTGCCAGCAGCGCGTCCGGGACAGGGGTTATGAACACTGAAGCTTTCTTT